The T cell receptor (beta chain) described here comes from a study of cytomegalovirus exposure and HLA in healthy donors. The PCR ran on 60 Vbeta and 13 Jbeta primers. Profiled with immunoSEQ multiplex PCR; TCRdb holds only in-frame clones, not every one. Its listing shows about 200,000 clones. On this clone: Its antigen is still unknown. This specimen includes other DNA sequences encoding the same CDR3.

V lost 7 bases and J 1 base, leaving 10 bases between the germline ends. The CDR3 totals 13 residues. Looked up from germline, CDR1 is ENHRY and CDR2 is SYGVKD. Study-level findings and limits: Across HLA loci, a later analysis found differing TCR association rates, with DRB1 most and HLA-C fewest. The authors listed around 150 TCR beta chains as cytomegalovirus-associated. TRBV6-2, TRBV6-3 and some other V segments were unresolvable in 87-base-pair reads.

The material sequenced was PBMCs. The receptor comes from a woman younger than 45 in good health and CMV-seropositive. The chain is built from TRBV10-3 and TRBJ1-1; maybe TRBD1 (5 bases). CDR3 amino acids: CAIKLQGNTEAFF. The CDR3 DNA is TGTGCCATCAAACTTCAGGGGAACACTGAAGCTTTCTTT.